The 13 T cell receptor beta chains below all came from one sample that was sequenced in a study of T cell changes during pregnancy in multiple sclerosis. Here immunoSEQ multiplex PCR was the method, and the copy in TCRdb shows in-frame clones only, minus some. The table has approximately 69,000 clones, about 94% seen once; the top ten hold about 0.5%. The input for sequencing was peripheral blood, taken in the third trimester of pregnancy. The source of these receptors is a female donor with multiple sclerosis, enrolled in a pregnancy study.

The chain carries TRBV29-1 and TRBJ2-1; 9 nucleotides agree with TRBD2. This CDR3 is built from 17 residues. Trimming at V came to 3 bases and at J to 10 bases, leaving 19 bases not matched to a gene. CDR1 is SQVTM and CDR2 is ANQGSEA in the germline V gene. CDR3: CSVEGRMRGGPSSEQFF. The DNA for the CDR3 is TGCAGCGTTGAGGGGCGGATGCGGGGGGGCCCTTCCTCCGAGCAGTTCTTC.

The V and J genes are TRBV7-2 and TRBJ2-7; D perhaps matches TRBD2 (5 bases). The germline V and J ends were trimmed by 5 bases and 0 bases, with 11 bases remaining between them. Germline CDR1 SGHTA, CDR2 FQGNSA. The CDR3 is 14 residues long. The chain's CDR3 is CASSSLGSSYEQYF. In DNA, the CDR3 is TGTGCCAGCAGCAGCTTGGGGAGCTCCTACGAGCAGTACTTC.

This chain links TRBV4-1 with TRBJ2-7, with TRBD2 as a possible D gene (6 bases). The CDR3 extends over 13 amino acids. Germline-derived CDR1 and CDR2 are MGHRA and YSYEKL. Trimming left V 5 bases short and J 3 bases short, with 11 bases between. The CDR3 region has the DNA TGCGCCAGCAGCTGGGGGGTCGACTACGAGCAGTACTTC. Its protein is CASSWGVDYEQYF.

This chain links TRBV7-8 with TRBJ1-2; D may be TRBD1 (5 bases). The CDR3 is 14 residues long. Trimming stripped 1 base from V and 8 bases from J, with 14 bases between. Germline lookup yields CDR1 SGHVS and CDR2 FQNEAQ. As DNA, the CDR3 is TGTGCCAGCAGCTTAGGGAGTGGGGCTCGGGGCTACACCTTC. Translation gives CASSLGSGARGYTF. The whole variable domain, filled in from reference TRBV7-8 and TRBJ1-2, reads GAGVSQSPRYKVAKRGQDVALRCDPISGHVSLFWYQQALGQGPEFLTYFQNEAQLDKSGLPSDRFFAERPEGSVSTLKIQRTQQEDSAVYLCASSLGSGARGYTFGSGTRLTVV.

The J gene is TRBJ2-4, the V gene TRBV18; weak D call: TRBD1 (6 bases). In germline, CDR1 is KGHSH, CDR2 LQKENI. Trimming removed 6 bases at V and 13 bases at J, with 16 bases between. The CDR3 covers 12 residues. CDR3 DNA sequence: TGTGCCAGCTCCGGGACACACGACGTCCAGTACTTC. Encoded protein: CASSGTHDVQYF.

The CDR3 protein is CASSPQPGQLFENTEAFF. CDR3 bases: TGTGCCAGCAGCCCACAACCGGGACAGCTTTTCGAGAACACTGAAGCTTTCTTT. The gene calls are TRBV7-3 and TRBJ1-1, with 7 bases identical to TRBD1. The CDR3 totals 18 residues. Losses at the gene ends were 5 bases for V and 1 base for J; bases not matched to a gene: 16. Germline V gene data show CDR1 as SGHTA and CDR2 as FQGTGA.

The CDR3: CASSSRGLSGNSPLHF. As DNA, the CDR3 is TGTGCCAGCAGCTCTCGGGGGTTATCGGGTAATTCACCCCTCCACTTT. The chain combines TRBV9 with TRBJ1-6; the D gene is possibly TRBD1 (5 bases). Germline loops: CDR1 SGDLS, CDR2 YYNGEE. Trimming removed 4 bases from V and 6 bases from J, with 17 bases in between. There are 16 residues in the CDR3.

The chain couples TRBV7-9 to TRBJ1-1; D remains unclear. The CDR3 sequence is 13 residues long. V lost 3 bases, J lost 6 bases, and 11 bases lay in between. Germline V gene data show CDR1 as SEHNR and CDR2 as FQNEAQ (reference sequence). The CDR3 sequence: CASSFLVGPEAFF. The CDR3 bases are TGTGCCAGCAGCTTTCTGGTGGGCCCTGAAGCTTTCTTT.

The rearrangement joins TRBV15 to TRBJ2-7, with 11 bases matching TRBD2. Germline V lookup: CDR1 LNHNV, CDR2 YYDKDF (reference sequence). V lost 6 bases, J lost 4 bases, and 8 bases stayed unmatched. The CDR3 consists of 15 residues. The CDR3 sequence is CATRLAGAVGYEQYF. The DNA for the CDR3 is TGTGCCACCAGACTAGCGGGGGCCGTCGGGTACGAGCAGTACTTC.

The V gene is TRBV11-1, the J gene TRBJ1-1; D not certain. CDR3 length: 14 residues. V dropped 4 bases and J dropped 0 bases, with 9 bases sitting between them. CDR1 and CDR2 (germline): SGHAT, FQDESV (reference sequence). The CDR3: CASSSRVLNTEAFF. CDR3 nucleotides: TGTGCCAGCAGCTCCCGGGTCTTGAACACTGAAGCTTTCTTT. Drawing the rest from reference TRBV11-1 and TRBJ1-1, the complete variable domain is EAEVAQSPRYKITEKSQAVAFWCDPISGHATLYWYRQILGQGPELLVQFQDESVVDDSQLPKDRFSAERLKGVDSTLKIQPAELGDSAMYLCASSSRVLNTEAFFGQGTRLTVV.

J is TRBJ1-2 and V is TRBV30; 12 bases line up with TRBD1. Germline CDR1 is GTSNPN and CDR2 is SVGIG (reference sequence). This CDR3 region has 14 residues. V was clipped by 3 bases and J by 12 bases; unmatched bases: 11. CDR3 in amino acids: CAWRGTGGVGGHTF. CDR3 bases: TGTGCCTGGAGAGGGACAGGGGGCGTGGGGGGCCACACCTTC.

The V gene is TRBV19, the J gene TRBJ2-7, with TRBD2 matching 9 bases. This CDR3 contains 15 residues. Germline V lookup: CDR1 LNHDA, CDR2 SQIVND (reference sequence). Germline trimming cut 5 bases from V and 2 bases from J; bases unmatched to any gene: 7. The CDR3 spells CASSPSGALPYEQYF. CDR3 coding DNA: TGTGCCAGTAGTCCTAGCGGGGCGCTACCCTACGAGCAGTACTTC. The full variable domain, completed using reference TRBV19 and TRBJ2-7, is DGGITQSPKYLFRKEGQNVTLSCEQNLNHDAMYWYRQDPGQGLRLIYYSQIVNDFQKGDIAEGYSVSREKKESFPLTVTSAQKNPTAFYLCASSPSGALPYEQYFGPGTRLTVT.

The table lists this clone with a count of one. V is TRBV5-6 and J is TRBJ1-2; unclear D gene. Trimming removed 4 bases from V and 7 bases from J, with 17 bases in between. The CDR3 has 14 residues. Germline CDR1 SGHDT, CDR2 YYEEEE. This CDR3 reads CASSIRGGLPGYTF. CDR3 DNA sequence: TGTGCCAGCAGCATCCGAGGCGGGCTCCCTGGCTACACCTTC. The whole variable domain, filled in from reference TRBV5-6 and TRBJ1-2, reads DAGVTQSPTHLIKTRGQQVTLRCSPKSGHDTVSWYQQALGQGPQFIFQYYEEEERQRGNFPDRFSGHQFPNYSSELNVNALLLGDSALYLCASSIRGGLPGYTFGSGTRLTVV.